The present TCR beta chain was sequenced within a study of blood T cell repertoires in COVID-19. Study as a whole: Donors in the United States, Italy and Spain gave samples during acute or convalescent COVID-19.

The germline CDR1 and CDR2 sequences are SQVTM and ANQGSEA. Germline trimming cut 6 bases from V and 5 bases from J; bases unmatched to any gene: 8. The CDR3 consists of 14 residues. Generated by immunoSEQ multiplex PCR, the TCRdb table keeps only in-frame clones and is missing some. The sample lists about 210,000 clones, approximately 80% occurring once. The rearrangement uses TRBV29-1 and TRBJ2-3; 10 bases align to TRBD2. The sequencing sample was made of PBMCs or T cells enriched from blood (not recorded which). The receptor comes from a man in his forties who had recovered from COVID-19. As DNA, the CDR3 is TGCAGCGTCCCGATGGGACTAGCGAAAGATACGCAGTATTTT. Amino acid sequence: CSVPMGLAKDTQYF.